The 14 T cell receptor beta chains listed next were all sequenced from one sample in a study of T cell repertoires in cytomegalovirus infection. TCRdb ran MiXCR on the reads and lists one entry per CDR3 protein. The table shows 150,000 to 200,000 distinct CDR3 sequences, with around 14% occurring only once. The specimen was PBMCs. All receptors come from a human donor in good health (CMV status not recorded). Some clones in this sample may be carry-over from other donors' samples.

On this clonotype itself: Since a much larger clone is just one base distant, this may be a read error. The rearrangement uses TRBV7-2 and TRBJ2-7; 11 nucleotides align to TRBD1. Trimming at V came to 4 bases and at J to 3 bases, leaving 2 bases not matched to a gene. Germline loops: CDR1 SGHTA, CDR2 FQGNSA. CDR3 length equals 14 residues. CDR3: CASSSDRGLYEQYF. CDR3 nucleotides: TGTGCCAGCAGCTCGGACAGGGGGCTCTACGAGCAGTACTTC. The variable domain in full, completed from reference TRBV7-2 and TRBJ2-7, reads GAGVSQSPSNKVTEKGKDVELRCDPISGHTALYWYRQSLGQGLEFLIYFQGNSAPDKSGLPSDRFSAERTGGSVSTLTIQRTQQEDSAVYLCASSSDRGLYEQYFGPGTRLTVT.

This clonotype was counted a few times. The chain recombines TRBV7-6 with TRBJ1-3, with D perhaps TRBD1 (6 bases). Germline V gene lookup returns CDR1 SGHVS and CDR2 FNYEAQ. The CDR3 loop spans 15 amino acids. Trimming removed 4 bases from V and 0 bases from J, with 10 bases in between. The CDR3 region has the DNA TGTGCCAGCAGCTCCGACAGGAACTCTGGAAACACCATATATTTT. Translating gives CASSSDRNSGNTIYF.

CDR3: CASSEAPRDSKNIQYF. CDR3 in DNA: TGTGCCAGCAGTGAAGCACCCCGAGACAGCAAAAACATTCAGTACTTC. This chain joins TRBV2 and TRBJ2-4; TRBD1 is a possible D gene (5 bases). The CDR3 extends over 16 amino acids. Trimming pared 0 bases from V and 3 bases from J, leaving 12 bases between. Germline V lookup: CDR1 SNHLY, CDR2 FYNNEI.

The rearrangement links TRBV5-1 to TRBJ2-5, with D possibly TRBD1 on 6 matching bases. The CDR3 has 16 amino acids. Germline V gene sequence: CDR1 SGHRS, CDR2 YFSETQ. Trimming left V 4 bases short and J 5 bases short, with 21 bases between. The CDR3 nucleotides read TGCGCCAGCAGCCCGTACAGGGCCTCCACGGGGGAGACCCAGTACTTC. Amino acid sequence: CASSPYRASTGETQYF.

The V gene is TRBV28, the J gene TRBJ2-3, with TRBD2 as a possible D gene (5 bases). Germline V lookup: CDR1 MDHEN, CDR2 SYDVKM. Trimming took off 4 bases at V and 4 bases at J, with 18 bases between the two ends. This CDR3 is built from 16 residues. CDR3 DNA: TGTGCCAGCAGTTCAACGGTCTTGGGGAGTGCAGATACGCAGTATTTT. It encodes CASSSTVLGSADTQYF.

The chain uses TRBV29-1 and TRBJ2-5, with TRBD2 matching over 7 bases. After removal of 0 bases from V and 2 bases from J, the junction contained 3 bases not matched to a gene. This CDR3 is 14 amino acids long. CDR1 is SQVTM and CDR2 is ANQGSEA in the germline V gene. DNA of the CDR3: TGCAGCGTTGAAGAAGTGGGAGGGCAAGAGACCCAGTACTTC. This translates into CSVEEVGGQETQYF.

The genes are TRBV28 and TRBJ2-1, with D unclear. The V end was cut by 3 bases, the J end by 2 bases, with 8 bases between. Looked up from germline, CDR1 is MDHEN and CDR2 is SYDVKM. The CDR3 totals 14 residues. The CDR3 nucleotides read TGTGCCAGCAGTTTCAGCTATACCTACAATGAGCAGTTCTTC. It is translated as CASSFSYTYNEQFF.

This clonotype was recorded a few times. The rearrangement uses TRBV28 and TRBJ1-5, with 7 nucleotides matching TRBD1. CDR3 size: 14 residues. CDR1 is MDHEN, CDR2 SYDVKM, per germline. Trimming took 2 bases from V and 5 from J; bases not matched to a gene: 3. The CDR3 DNA is TGTGCCAGCAGTTTAACAGGGGAATATCAGCCCCAGCATTTT. Its translation is CASSLTGEYQPQHF.

The chain combines TRBV29-1 with TRBJ2-7; TRBD1 matches at 8 bases. Germline V gene data show CDR1 as SQVTM and CDR2 as ANQGSEA. CDR3 length: 15 amino acids. J gave up 5 bases and V 4 bases, and 13 bases lay outside the gene matches. CDR3 sequence reads: CSVAYLTGQADEQYF. CDR3 sequence (DNA): TGCAGCGTTGCCTACCTAACGGGACAGGCTGACGAGCAGTACTTC.

In this sample, this clonotype turned up many times. The chain has TRBV7-3 and TRBJ2-5; a weak D match, TRBD2 (6 bases). Deletions cut 4 bases from V and 5 bases from J, with 11 bases between. The germline gives CDR1 SGHTA, CDR2 FQGTGA. CDR3 length: 13 amino acids. The CDR3 nucleotides read TGTGCCAGCAGCTCCGGGGGTGGGGAGACCCAGTACTTC. Translating gives CASSSGGGETQYF.

The table lists this clonotype with many counts. The chain uses TRBV7-8 and TRBJ2-5; 7 bases are shared with TRBD2. CDR1 SGHVS and CDR2 FQNEAQ come from the germline V gene. The CDR3 runs to 15 residues. V dropped 5 bases and J dropped 2; count of bases not matched to a gene: 8. The CDR3 DNA follows: TGTGCCAGCAGCCGGAGGGTTAGCGGGCAAGAGACCCAGTACTTC. It codes for CASSRRVSGQETQYF.

This clonotype has ten or more counts. The chain recombines TRBV7-3 with TRBJ2-7; D is unresolved. Germline loops: CDR1 SGHTA, CDR2 FQGTGA. The CDR3 has 14 amino acids. V lost 5 bases and J lost 2, with 13 bases in between. In DNA form, the CDR3 reads TGTGCCAGCAGCCCCTCCGGACGGGCCTACGAGCAGTACTTC. Its translation: CASSPSGRAYEQYF.

The CDR3 loop is CASSLPSHYGYTF. In nucleotides, the CDR3 is TGTGCCAGCAGCCTCCCATCTCACTATGGCTACACCTTC. The V call is TRBV5-4, the J call TRBJ1-2, with unresolved D. Deletions cut 4 bases from V and 3 bases from J, with 10 bases between. The length of the CDR3 is 13 residues. Germline values: CDR1 SGHNT, CDR2 YYREEE (reference sequence).

The chain is built from TRBV5-1 and TRBJ2-2, with a weak D call TRBD2 (5 bases). V lost 4 bases, J lost 3 bases, and 13 bases lay in between. The CDR3 spans 15 residues. Germline CDR1 is SGHRS and CDR2 is YFSETQ. As DNA, the CDR3 is TGCGCCAGCAGCCTGATGGACTGGCACACCGGGGAGCTGTTTTTT. Its translation: CASSLMDWHTGELFF.